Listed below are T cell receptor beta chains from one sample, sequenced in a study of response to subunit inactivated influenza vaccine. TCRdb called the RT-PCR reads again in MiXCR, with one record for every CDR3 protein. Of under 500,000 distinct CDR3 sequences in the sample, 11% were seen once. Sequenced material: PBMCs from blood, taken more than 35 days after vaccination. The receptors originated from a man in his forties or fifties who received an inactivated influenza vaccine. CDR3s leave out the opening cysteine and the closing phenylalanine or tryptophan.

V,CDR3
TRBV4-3,ASSQGVVGAIHYGYT
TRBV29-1,SVEYQTNQETQY
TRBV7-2,ASSLTTAGVMYEQY
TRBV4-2,ASSQEPLQETQY
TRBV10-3,AISDQGAETQY
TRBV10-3,AISVGPLVGETQY
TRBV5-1,ASSSTAGNYEQY
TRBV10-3,AIRTGGFEQY
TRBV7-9,ASLPLTQDSGNTIY
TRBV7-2,ASSQDRDNEQF
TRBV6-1,ASTKGQGFYNEQF
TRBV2,ASSETLAGDTDTQY
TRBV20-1,SAREGTSGRDTQY
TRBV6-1,ASRSDRVRGEIQY
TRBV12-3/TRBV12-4,ASSSGGPYEQY
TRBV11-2,ASSQRGSQGYEQY
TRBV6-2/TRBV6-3,ASSYDREATDTQY
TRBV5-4,ASSLAGTGWETQY
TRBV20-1,SARDGKRGAQETQY
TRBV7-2,ASSLASGGGLSYEQY
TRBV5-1,ASSGASSHNEQF
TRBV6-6,ASLGRAGYEQY
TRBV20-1,SARDLQGASNQPQH
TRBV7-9,ASSRGAGAPEAF
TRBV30,ASVLTGREAF
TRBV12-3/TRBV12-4,ASTRTGGETQY
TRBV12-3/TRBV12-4,ASTLGVGTEAF